Given below is one TCR beta chain in context. The sample originates from a study of shared clonotypes between healthy human individuals. The CDR3 is 16 residues long. Germline V CDR1 and CDR2: MDHEN, SYDVKM. J gave up 4 bases and V 7 bases, and 13 bases lay outside the gene matches. Data came from immunoSEQ multiplex PCR; TCRdb stores just in-frame clones and leaves some out. This table holds roughly 550,000 clones, nearly 97% found once. Naive CD8 cells were CD45RO-negative, positively selected for CCR7, excluding terminally differentiated effector memory CD45RA+ cells. Material: naive CD8+ T cells sorted from blood. This sequence joins TRBV28 and TRBJ2-1; 7 bases fit TRBD2. This TCR was recovered from a woman in her 30s in good health. CDR3 bases: TGTGCCAGCACCCCGCCATGGGGGGGGGTTTACAATGAGCAGTTCTTC. Protein product: CASTPPWGGVYNEQFF.